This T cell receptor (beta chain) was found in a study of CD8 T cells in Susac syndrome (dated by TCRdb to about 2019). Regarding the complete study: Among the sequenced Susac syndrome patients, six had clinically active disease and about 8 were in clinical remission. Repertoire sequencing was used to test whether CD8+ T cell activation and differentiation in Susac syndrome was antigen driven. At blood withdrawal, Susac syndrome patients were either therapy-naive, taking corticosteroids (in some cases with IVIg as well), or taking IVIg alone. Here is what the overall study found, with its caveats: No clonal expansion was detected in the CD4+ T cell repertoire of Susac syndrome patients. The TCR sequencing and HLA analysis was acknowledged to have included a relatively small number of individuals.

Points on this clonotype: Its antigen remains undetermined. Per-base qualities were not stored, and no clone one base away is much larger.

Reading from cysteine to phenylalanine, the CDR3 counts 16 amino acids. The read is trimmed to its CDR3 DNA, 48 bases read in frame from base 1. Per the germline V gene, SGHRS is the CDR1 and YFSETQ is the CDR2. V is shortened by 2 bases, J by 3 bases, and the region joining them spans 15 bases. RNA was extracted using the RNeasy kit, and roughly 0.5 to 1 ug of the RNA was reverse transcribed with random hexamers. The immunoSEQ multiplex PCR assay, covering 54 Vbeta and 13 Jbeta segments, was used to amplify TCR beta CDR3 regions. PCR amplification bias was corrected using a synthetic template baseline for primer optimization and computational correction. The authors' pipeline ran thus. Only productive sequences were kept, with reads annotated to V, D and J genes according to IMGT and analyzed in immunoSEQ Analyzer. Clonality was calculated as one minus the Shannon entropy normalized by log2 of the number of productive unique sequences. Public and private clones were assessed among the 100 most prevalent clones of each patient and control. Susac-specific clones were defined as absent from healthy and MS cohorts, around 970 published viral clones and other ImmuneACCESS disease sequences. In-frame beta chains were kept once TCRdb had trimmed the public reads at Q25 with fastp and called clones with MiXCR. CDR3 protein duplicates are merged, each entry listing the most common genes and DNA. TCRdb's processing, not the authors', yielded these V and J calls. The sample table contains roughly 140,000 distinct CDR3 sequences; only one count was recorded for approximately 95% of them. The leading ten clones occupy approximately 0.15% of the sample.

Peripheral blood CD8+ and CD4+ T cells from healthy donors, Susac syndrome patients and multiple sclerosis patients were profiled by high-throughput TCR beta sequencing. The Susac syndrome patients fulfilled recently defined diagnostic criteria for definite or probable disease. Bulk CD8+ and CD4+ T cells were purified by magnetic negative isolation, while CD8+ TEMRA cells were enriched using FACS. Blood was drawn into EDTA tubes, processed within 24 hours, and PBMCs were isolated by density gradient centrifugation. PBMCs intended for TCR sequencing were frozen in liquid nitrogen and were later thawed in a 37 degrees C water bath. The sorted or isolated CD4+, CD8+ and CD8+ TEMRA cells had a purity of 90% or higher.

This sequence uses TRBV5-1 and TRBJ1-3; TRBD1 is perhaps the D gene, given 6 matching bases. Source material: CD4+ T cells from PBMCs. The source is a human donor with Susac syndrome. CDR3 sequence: CASSFVPTGFGNTIYF. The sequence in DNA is TGCGCCAGCAGCTTCGTCCCTACAGGGTTTGGAAACACCATATATTTT.